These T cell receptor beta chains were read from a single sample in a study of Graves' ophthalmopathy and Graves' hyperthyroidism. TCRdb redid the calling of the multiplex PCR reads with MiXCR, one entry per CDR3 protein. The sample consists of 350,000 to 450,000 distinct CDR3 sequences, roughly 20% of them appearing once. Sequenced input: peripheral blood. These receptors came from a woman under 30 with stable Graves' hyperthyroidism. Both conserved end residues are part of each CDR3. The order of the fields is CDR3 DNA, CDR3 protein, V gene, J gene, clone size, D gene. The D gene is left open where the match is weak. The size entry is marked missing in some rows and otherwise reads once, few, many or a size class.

DNA: TGTGCCAGTAGTATCGGGGCTTCCATGAACACTGAAGCTTTCTTT
CDR3: CASSIGASMNTEAFF
V: TRBV19
J: TRBJ1-1
size: many
D: NA

DNA: TGCAGTGCTCAGGGAGACACTGAAGCTTTCTTT
CDR3: CSAQGDTEAFF
V: TRBV20-1
J: TRBJ1-1
size: NA
D: NA

DNA: TGTGCCAGCACGAAGGTCGGACAGGGGGCAAGGAGGCAAGAGACCCAGTACTTC
CDR3: CASTKVGQGARRQETQYF
V: TRBV6-4
J: TRBJ2-5
size: many
D: TRBD1

DNA: TGTGCCAGCAGCCTACGTCGACTCGTCTCACCCCTCCACTTT
CDR3: CASSLRRLVSPLHF
V: TRBV11-3
J: TRBJ1-6
size: NA
D: NA

DNA: TGTGCCAGCAGACAGGGTCGCAATCAGCCCCAGCATTTT
CDR3: CASRQGRNQPQHF
V: TRBV27
J: TRBJ1-5
size: many
D: NA

DNA: TGTGCCAGCAGTTTATTTCTGGGACTGAGCTCTGGAAACACCATATATTTT
CDR3: CASSLFLGLSSGNTIYF
V: TRBV12-3/TRBV12-4
J: TRBJ1-3
size: NA
D: NA

DNA: TGTGCCAGTAGGAGAGGACTAGCGGGAGAAGAGACCCAGTACTTC
CDR3: CASRRGLAGEETQYF
V: TRBV19
J: TRBJ2-5
size: many
D: TRBD2

DNA: TGTGCCACCAGGGCGGGGTACTACGAGCAGTACTTC
CDR3: CATRAGYYEQYF
V: TRBV28
J: TRBJ2-7
size: many
D: NA

DNA: TGTGCCAGCAACGGGGCCCTGGGCTATGGCTACACCTTC
CDR3: CASNGALGYGYTF
V: TRBV6-5
J: TRBJ1-2
size: many
D: NA

DNA: TGTGCCAGCAGTTACTCGTTGGGAAAAACTAGCGGGAGGGCCGTGGTTCCAGAGACCCAGTACTTC
CDR3: CASSYSLGKTSGRAVVPETQYF
V: TRBV6-2/TRBV6-3
J: TRBJ2-5
size: many
D: TRBD2

DNA: TGTGCCAGCAGGTACTCGACAACATACGAGCAGTACTTC
CDR3: CASRYSTTYEQYF
V: TRBV12-3/TRBV12-4
J: TRBJ2-7
size: many
D: NA

DNA: TGCAGCGTTGAACAGGGGGAGCAGTACTTC
CDR3: CSVEQGEQYF
V: TRBV29-1
J: TRBJ2-7
size: many
D: NA

DNA: TGTGCCAGCAGCTCAGTTGGGACTAGCGGAAATCAAGAGACCCAGTACTTC
CDR3: CASSSVGTSGNQETQYF
V: TRBV11-2
J: TRBJ2-5
size: few
D: TRBD2

DNA: TGCAGTGCTAGAACTAGCGGGAACACCGGGGAGCTGTTTTTT
CDR3: CSARTSGNTGELFF
V: TRBV20-1
J: TRBJ2-2
size: many
D: TRBD2

DNA: TGCAGTGCCTCCCCGGGCCCTACGAGCCAGTACTTC
CDR3: CSASPGPTSQYF
V: TRBV20-1
J: TRBJ2-7
size: many
D: NA

DNA: TGTGCCATCAGTGAGATGCCGGGTAACACCGGGGAGCTGTTTTTT
CDR3: CAISEMPGNTGELFF
V: TRBV10-3
J: TRBJ2-2
size: many
D: NA

DNA: TGTGCCACCAGCCCCGGGACAGGGATGACCGGGGAGCTGTTTTTT
CDR3: CATSPGTGMTGELFF
V: TRBV15
J: TRBJ2-2
size: many
D: TRBD1

DNA: TGCAGCGTTGAAGATCCGGGGGGTAGCTCCTACGAGCAGTACTTC
CDR3: CSVEDPGGSSYEQYF
V: TRBV29-1
J: TRBJ2-7
size: many
D: TRBD2

DNA: TGTGCCAGCACCGGACTAGCGGGGGGGATCTCCTACAATGAGCAGTTCTTC
CDR3: CASTGLAGGISYNEQFF
V: TRBV2
J: TRBJ2-1
size: many
D: TRBD2

DNA: TGTGCCAGCATTACTTGGGGGAACAAGAATGGCTACACCTTC
CDR3: CASITWGNKNGYTF
V: TRBV6-5
J: TRBJ1-2
size: NA
D: NA

DNA: TGCAGTCCGGGCACTAGCGGGAGCGTAGGGACCCAGTACTTC
CDR3: CSPGTSGSVGTQYF
V: TRBV20-1
J: TRBJ2-5
size: many
D: TRBD2

DNA: TGTGCCAGCAGCTTGATCGGGTACACCGGGGAGCTGTTTTTT
CDR3: CASSLIGYTGELFF
V: TRBV7-9
J: TRBJ2-2
size: many
D: NA

DNA: TGTGCCAGCAGCTTTCGGCAAGACCCCTACGAGCAGTACTTC
CDR3: CASSFRQDPYEQYF
V: TRBV7-9
J: TRBJ2-7
size: many
D: NA

DNA: TGTGCCAGCAGCCGACTAGCGGGGGACAACACCGGGGAGCTGTTTTTT
CDR3: CASSRLAGDNTGELFF
V: TRBV11-2
J: TRBJ2-2
size: many
D: TRBD2

DNA: TGCAGCGTTGATGGGGAGGGAAGCGACGAGCAGTACTTC
CDR3: CSVDGEGSDEQYF
V: TRBV29-1
J: TRBJ2-7
size: many
D: TRBD2

DNA: TGTGCCAGCAGCCAAGATAATGAGGGGACCGGCTACACCTTC
CDR3: CASSQDNEGTGYTF
V: TRBV3-1
J: TRBJ1-2
size: few
D: NA

DNA: TGTGCCAGCAGCTTAGGCAGGGGTATTGGCGGGGAGCTGTTTTTT
CDR3: CASSLGRGIGGELFF
V: TRBV13
J: TRBJ2-2
size: many
D: NA